This TCR beta chain was sequenced in a study of blood T cells in healthy people across ages. In its sample, this clonotype was seen a few times. Its antigen is still unknown. Researchers report isolating at least 6 million PBMCs per sample. A J-beta primer mix and a sample-barcoded 5' primer were used in a second PCR of about 7 to 12 cycles. Every molecule of cDNA carried a tag from a template-switch adaptor with 12 random nucleotides. TCRdb passed the 5' RACE reads through MiXCR, listing each CDR3 protein once. Of fewer than 900,000 distinct CDR3 sequences listed, around 48% are singletons. The study's findings and limits: As naive T cell percentage varied, TCR beta diversity correlated strongly with it.

The clonotype comes from a woman aged 55 to 70 in good health. Source material: blood.

CDR3 protein: CAIRGDSSYNEQFF. In DNA form, the CDR3 reads TGTGCCATCAGGGGGGACAGCTCCTACAATGAGCAGTTCTTC. This chain joins TRBV10-3 and TRBJ2-1; 7 bases are shared with TRBD1. CDR1 ENHRY and CDR2 SYGVKD come from the germline V gene. The CDR3 spans 14 residues. V was clipped by 6 bases and J by 0 bases; unmatched bases: 2.